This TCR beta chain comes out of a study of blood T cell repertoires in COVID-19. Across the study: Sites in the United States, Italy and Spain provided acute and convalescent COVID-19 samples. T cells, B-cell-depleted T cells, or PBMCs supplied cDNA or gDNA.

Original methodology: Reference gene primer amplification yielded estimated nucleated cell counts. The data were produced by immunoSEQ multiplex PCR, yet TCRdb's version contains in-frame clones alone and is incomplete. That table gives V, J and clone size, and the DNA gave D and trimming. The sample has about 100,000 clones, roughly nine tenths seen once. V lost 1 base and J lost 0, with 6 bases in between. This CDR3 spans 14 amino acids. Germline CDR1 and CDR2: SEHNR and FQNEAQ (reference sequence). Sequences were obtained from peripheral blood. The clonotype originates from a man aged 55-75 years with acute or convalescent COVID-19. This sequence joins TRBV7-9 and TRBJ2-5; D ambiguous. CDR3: CASSLVQYQETQYF. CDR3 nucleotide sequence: TGTGCCAGCAGCTTAGTACAGTACCAAGAGACCCAGTACTTC.